This TCR beta chain was obtained from a study of cytomegalovirus exposure and HLA in healthy donors. Study in general: A subsequent analysis reported that the roughly 120 validation repertoires were produced on the same platform that had also been used for the 550 to 750 first-cohort repertoires. Study-wide findings and caveats: Rarity characterized most TCR sequences, yet some public TCRs appeared in many donors. Reported results showed that the classifier diagnosed cytomegalovirus status with high specificity and sensitivity.

Produced via immunoSEQ multiplex PCR; TCRdb's table is partial and in-frame only. The table has 150,000 or so clones, approximately 80% seen once. With V trimmed by 4 bases and J by 9 bases, 14 bases remained unmatched. The CDR3 is made up of 17 amino acids. Germline V gene sequence: CDR1 MDHEN, CDR2 SYDVKM. Donors came from a validation cohort of over a hundred subjects, distinct from the first 666-subject cohort. Comment on this clone: The antigen is not known.

This TCR was recovered from a man aged 30 to 39 in good health and CMV-seropositive. The sequenced sample was PBMCs. The chain carries TRBV28 and TRBJ1-6; TRBD1 matches 8 bases. CDR3 residues: CASSSHGPGQATSPLHF. CDR3 nucleotides: TGTGCCAGCAGTTCCCATGGCCCGGGACAGGCGACTTCACCCCTCCACTTT. Combining the CDR3 with reference TRBV28 and TRBJ1-6 gives the whole variable domain DVKVTQSSRYLVKRTGEKVFLECVQDMDHENMFWYRQDPGLGLRLIYFSYDVKMKEKGDIPEGYSVSREKKERFSLILESASTNQTSMYLCASSSHGPGQATSPLHFGNGTRLTVT.